Listed below are T cell receptor beta chains from one sample, sequenced in a study of vaccination and CD4 T cells after COVID-19. Antigens of these TCRs are unknown. TCRdb fed the PCR reads into MiXCR, producing one record per CDR3 protein. The repertoire includes roughly 24,000 distinct CDR3 sequences, roughly 40% of them detected once, and roughly 10% sits in the top ten. Specimen: CD4+ T cells from blood, cultured in vitro. Receptor source: a human donor who had recovered from COVID-19. The CDR3 runs from the conserved cysteine through the conserved F or W. D genes are given only for firm matches. For some rows the clone size is stated as once, few or many, or as a class when expanded; others skip it.

clone size	V gene	J gene	D gene	CDR3 DNA	CDR3 protein
few	TRBV7-9	TRBJ1-2	TRBD1	TGTGCCAGCAGCTTTCTGGACAGGCTCAACTATGGCTACACCTTC	CASSFLDRLNYGYTF
few	TRBV6-1	TRBJ1-1	TRBD1	TGTGCCAGCAGTCAGCATCTAGGGGGCCGGAACACTGAAGCTTTCTTT	CASSQHLGGRNTEAFF
few	TRBV20-1	TRBJ1-1	NA	TGCAGTGCTAGCGAAAACACAGGGTTAGGAGCTTTCTTT	CSASENTGLGAFF
NA	TRBV5-1	TRBJ2-1	TRBD1	TGCGCCAGCAGCTTGGAGACAGGGGGCCACAATGAGCAGTTCTTC	CASSLETGGHNEQFF
NA	TRBV28	TRBJ1-2	TRBD1	TGTGCCAGCAGTCCACCTGGACAGGGGGCTATAGCCTATGGCTACACCTTC	CASSPPGQGAIAYGYTF
NA	TRBV27	TRBJ2-2	NA	TGTGCCAGCAGTTTATATCCCGCGAACACCGGGGAGCTGTTTTTT	CASSLYPANTGELFF
few	TRBV7-2	TRBJ1-5	TRBD1	TGTGCCAGCAGCTTAGCTGGACAGGGTGTTTTGGGGGATCAGCCCCAGCATTTT	CASSLAGQGVLGDQPQHF
NA	TRBV10-3	TRBJ2-7	TRBD2	TGTGCCATCAGGTCAGATGGGGACGGACTAGCGGTTCCCTACGAGCAGTACTTC	CAIRSDGDGLAVPYEQYF
NA	TRBV7-4	TRBJ2-7	NA	TGTGCCAGGATCCTTCACGAGCAGTACTTC	CARILHEQYF
once	TRBV2	TRBJ2-3	NA	TGTGCCAGCAGTTACACCCCCTCGGGCACTGGCACAGATACGCAGTATTTT	CASSYTPSGTGTDTQYF
NA	TRBV20-1	TRBJ2-3	NA	TGCAGTGCTACCACCTCCGCGGGGGCCGGCACAGATACGCAGTATTTT	CSATTSAGAGTDTQYF
few	TRBV6-1	TRBJ2-1	TRBD2	TGTGCCAGCAGTGGGAGGAGCGGGGTCTATACACTCAATGAGCAGTTCTTC	CASSGRSGVYTLNEQFF
NA	TRBV25-1	TRBJ2-7	NA	TGTGCCAGCAGCAATGGGGGCAGACACTACGAGCAGTACTTC	CASSNGGRHYEQYF
once	TRBV12-3/TRBV12-4	TRBJ2-7	TRBD1	TGTGCCAGCAGGACCGGGACAGGGGCCAACGAGCAGTACTTC	CASRTGTGANEQYF
NA	TRBV7-3	TRBJ2-7	NA	TGTGCCAGCAGCTTAACCCCTGCGGCGGGCTACGAGCAGTACTTC	CASSLTPAAGYEQYF
NA	TRBV7-6	TRBJ1-2	NA	TGTGCCAGCAGCTCCTATGAGTACTATGGCTACACCTTC	CASSSYEYYGYTF